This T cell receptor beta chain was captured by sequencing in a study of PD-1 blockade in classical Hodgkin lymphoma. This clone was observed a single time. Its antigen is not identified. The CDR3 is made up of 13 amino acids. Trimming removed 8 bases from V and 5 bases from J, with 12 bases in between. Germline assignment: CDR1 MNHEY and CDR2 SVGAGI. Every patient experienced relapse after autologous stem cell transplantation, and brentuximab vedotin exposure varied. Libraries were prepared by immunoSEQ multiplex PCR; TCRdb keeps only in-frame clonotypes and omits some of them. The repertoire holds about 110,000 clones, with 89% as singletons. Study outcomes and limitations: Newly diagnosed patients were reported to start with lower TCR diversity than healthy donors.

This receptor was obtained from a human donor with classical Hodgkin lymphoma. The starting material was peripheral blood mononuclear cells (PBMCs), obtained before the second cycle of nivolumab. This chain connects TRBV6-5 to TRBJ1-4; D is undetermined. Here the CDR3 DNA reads TGTGCCAGCTCTTTTTTAGGGAATGAAAAACTGTTTTTT. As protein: CASSFLGNEKLFF.